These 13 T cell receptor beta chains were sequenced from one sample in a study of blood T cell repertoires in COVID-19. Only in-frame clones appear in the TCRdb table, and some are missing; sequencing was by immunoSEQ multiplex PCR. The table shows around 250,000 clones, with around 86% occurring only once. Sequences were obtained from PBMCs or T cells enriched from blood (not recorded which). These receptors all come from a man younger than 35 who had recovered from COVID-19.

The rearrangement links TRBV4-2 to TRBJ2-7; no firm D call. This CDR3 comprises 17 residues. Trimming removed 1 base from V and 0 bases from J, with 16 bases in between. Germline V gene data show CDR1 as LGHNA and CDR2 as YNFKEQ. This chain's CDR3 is CASSQVARIPSSYEQYF. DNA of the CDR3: TGTGCCAGCAGCCAAGTTGCGCGGATTCCCAGCTCCTACGAGCAGTACTTC.

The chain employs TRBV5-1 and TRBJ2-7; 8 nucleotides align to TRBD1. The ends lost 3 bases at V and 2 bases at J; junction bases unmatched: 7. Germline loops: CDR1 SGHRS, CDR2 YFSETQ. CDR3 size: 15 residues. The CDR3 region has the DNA TGCGCCAGCAGCTCAGGACAGGGCGACCCCTACGAGCAGTACTTC. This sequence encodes CASSSGQGDPYEQYF.

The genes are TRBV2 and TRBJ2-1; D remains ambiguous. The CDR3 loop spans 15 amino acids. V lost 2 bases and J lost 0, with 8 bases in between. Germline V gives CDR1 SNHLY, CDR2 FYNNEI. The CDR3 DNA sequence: TGTGCCAGCAGTGAACTCGTGCGCTCCTACAATGAGCAGTTCTTC. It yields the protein CASSELVRSYNEQFF.

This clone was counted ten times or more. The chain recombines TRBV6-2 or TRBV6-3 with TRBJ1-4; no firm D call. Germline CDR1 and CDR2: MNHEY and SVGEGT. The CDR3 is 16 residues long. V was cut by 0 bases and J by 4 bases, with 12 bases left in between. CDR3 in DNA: TGTGCCAGCAGTTACTCTTATGGGCAGCTTAATGAAAAACTGTTTTTT. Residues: CASSYSYGQLNEKLFF.

The CDR3 bases are TGCAGTGCTAGTGTCGACAGTCCAAATACGCAGTATTTT. It translates to CSASVDSPNTQYF. J is TRBJ2-3 and V is TRBV20-1; tentative D call: TRBD1 (5 bases). The CDR3 runs to 13 residues. Looked up from germline, CDR1 is DFQATT and CDR2 is SNEGSKA (reference sequence). V was cut by 3 bases and J by 7 bases, with 14 bases left in between.

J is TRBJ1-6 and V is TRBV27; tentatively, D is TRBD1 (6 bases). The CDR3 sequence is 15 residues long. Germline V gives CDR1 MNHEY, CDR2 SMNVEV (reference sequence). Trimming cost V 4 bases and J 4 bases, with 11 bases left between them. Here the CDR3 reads CASSSRGIYNSPLHF. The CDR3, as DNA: TGTGCCAGCAGTTCCAGGGGAATATATAATTCACCCCTCCACTTT.

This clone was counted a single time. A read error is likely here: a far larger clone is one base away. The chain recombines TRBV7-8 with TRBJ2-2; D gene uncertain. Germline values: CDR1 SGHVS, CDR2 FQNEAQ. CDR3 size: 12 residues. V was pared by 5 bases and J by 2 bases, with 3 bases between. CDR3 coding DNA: TGTGCCAGCAGCCCTAACACCGGGGAGCTGTTTTTT. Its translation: CASSPNTGELFF.

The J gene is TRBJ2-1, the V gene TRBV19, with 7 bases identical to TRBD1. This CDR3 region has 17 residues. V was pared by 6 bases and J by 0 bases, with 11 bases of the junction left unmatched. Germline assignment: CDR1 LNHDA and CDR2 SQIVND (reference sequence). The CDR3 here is CASSQNRGRSSYNEQFF. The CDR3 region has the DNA TGTGCCAGTAGCCAAAACAGGGGACGCAGCTCCTACAATGAGCAGTTCTTC. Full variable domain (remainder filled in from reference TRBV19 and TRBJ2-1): DGGITQSPKYLFRKEGQNVTLSCEQNLNHDAMYWYRQDPGQGLRLIYYSQIVNDFQKGDIAEGYSVSREKKESFPLTVTSAQKNPTAFYLCASSQNRGRSSYNEQFFGPGTRLTVL.

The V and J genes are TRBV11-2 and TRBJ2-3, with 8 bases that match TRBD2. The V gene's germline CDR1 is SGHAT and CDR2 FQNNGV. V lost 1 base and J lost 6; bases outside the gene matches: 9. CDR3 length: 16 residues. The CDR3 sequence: CASSLGGAGGMDTQYF. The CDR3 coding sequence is TGTGCCAGCAGCTTAGGCGGTGCGGGGGGAATGGATACGCAGTATTTT.

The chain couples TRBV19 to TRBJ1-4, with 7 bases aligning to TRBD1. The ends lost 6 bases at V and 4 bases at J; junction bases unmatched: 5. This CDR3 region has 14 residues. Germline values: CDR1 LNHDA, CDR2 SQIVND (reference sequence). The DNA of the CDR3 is TGTGCCAGTAGCAGGACAGGAAATAATGAAAAACTGTTTTTT. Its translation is CASSRTGNNEKLFF.

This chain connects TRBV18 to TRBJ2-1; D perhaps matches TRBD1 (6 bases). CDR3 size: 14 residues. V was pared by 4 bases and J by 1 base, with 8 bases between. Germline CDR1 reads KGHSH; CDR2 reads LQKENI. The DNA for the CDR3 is TGTGCCAGCTCACACGGACAGTCCTACAATGAGCAGTTCTTC. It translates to CASSHGQSYNEQFF.

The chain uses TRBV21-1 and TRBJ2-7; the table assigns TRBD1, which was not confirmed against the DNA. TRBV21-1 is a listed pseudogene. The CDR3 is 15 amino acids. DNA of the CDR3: TGTGCCAGCAGCTCCCGACAGGGCCGTACCTACGAGCAGTACTTC. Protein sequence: CASSSRQGRTYEQYF.

In DNA form, the CDR3 reads TGTGCCATCAGTGATCACTCCGGACTAGCCTACGAGCAGTTCTTC. Amino acids: CAISDHSGLAYEQFF. The V gene is TRBV10-3, the J gene TRBJ2-1, with 8 positions matching TRBD2. The CDR3 is 15 residues long. The trim removed 3 bases at V and 10 bases at J, leaving 11 bases unmatched. Per the germline V gene, CDR1 is ENHRY and CDR2 is SYGVKD.